This T cell receptor beta chain was found in a study of cytomegalovirus exposure and HLA in healthy donors. A word on this clone: Its matching antigen is unknown.

CDR1 is SGDLS and CDR2 is YYNGEE in the germline V gene. V lost 4 bases, J lost 5 bases, and 4 bases stayed unmatched. The CDR3 runs to 15 residues. The primer mix had 60 Vbeta and 13 Jbeta primers. Assay: immunoSEQ multiplex PCR; the TCRdb copy retains only in-frame clones and omits some. The sample carries about 240,000 clones, around 80% recorded once. Sampled while nominally healthy, donors likely had unrecorded immune exposures. The study, taken as a whole, reports: Most TCRs appeared rarely, but some public TCRs recurred in many donors. The Asian-associated ancestry cluster reportedly had fewer N-insertions than the approximately 630-donor mean in a later analysis.

The specimen sequenced was PBMCs. This TCR was sampled from a boy aged 5-17 years in good health and CMV-seronegative. This sequence joins TRBV9 and TRBJ2-1; 12 positions agree with TRBD2. CDR3: CASSIGLAGNNEQFF. The CDR3 DNA is TGTGCCAGCAGCATCGGACTAGCGGGAAACAATGAGCAGTTCTTC.